This T cell receptor beta chain stems from a study of blood T cell repertoires in COVID-19. About the study: Samples taken during acute and convalescent COVID-19 were collected in the United States, Italy and Spain.

Original analysis: It was from reference gene primer amplification that nucleated cell counts were estimated. Sequencing was performed with immunoSEQ multiplex PCR; in TCRdb, only in-frame clones are kept and a portion is missing. V and J calls plus clone size are reproduced from that table; the DNA served to infer D and trimming. The repertoire has 250,000 to 300,000 clones, approximately 91% of them found once; the top ten carry around 2.1%. The specimen was peripheral blood. This clonotype originated in a man aged 50-59 years with acute or convalescent COVID-19.

As DNA, the CDR3 is TGTGCCACCGAGGTGTCCTACAATGAGCAGTTCTTC. It translates to CATEVSYNEQFF. The genes are TRBV12-3 or TRBV12-4 and TRBJ2-1, with unresolved D. The V end lost 10 bases, the J end lost 1 base, and 8 bases lay between the germline ends. The CDR3 length is 12 residues.